The 16 T cell receptor beta chains listed next were all sequenced from one sample in a study of blood T cell repertoires in COVID-19. The method was immunoSEQ multiplex PCR; TCRdb's version includes in-frame clones alone and lacks a portion of them. The sample shows 45,000 to 70,000 clones, around 79% of them seen only once. The sequenced sample was peripheral blood. Receptors were obtained from a woman in her forties or fifties with active or convalescent COVID-19.

This chain connects TRBV2 to TRBJ1-5; D may be TRBD1 (5 bases). The V end lost 8 bases, the J end lost 6 bases, and 11 bases lay between the germline ends. The V gene's germline CDR1 is SNHLY and CDR2 FYNNEI. This CDR3 is 12 amino acids long. CDR3 sequence: CASSWGGQPQHF. CDR3 in DNA: TGTGCCAGCTCGTGGGGGGGTCAGCCCCAGCATTTT.

V usage is TRBV5-1 and J usage is TRBJ2-3; TRBD1 might be the D (6 bases). Germline V lookup: CDR1 SGHRS, CDR2 YFSETQ. The germline V and J ends were trimmed by 0 bases and 0 bases, with 11 bases remaining between them. The CDR3 totals 16 residues. The CDR3 nucleotides read TGCGCCAGCAGCTTGGGGGGCAGGGGAAGCACAGATACGCAGTATTTT. This encodes CASSLGGRGSTDTQYF.

V is TRBV20-1 and J is TRBJ1-4, with D perhaps matching TRBD1 (5 bases). The germline gives CDR1 DFQATT, CDR2 SNEGSKA (reference sequence). CDR3 size: 11 residues. V was clipped by 7 bases and J by 5 bases, with 8 bases between them. The CDR3 sequence: CSGNRNEKLFF. CDR3 coding DNA: TGCAGTGGAAACAGGAATGAAAAACTGTTTTTT.

This chain uses TRBV27 with TRBJ2-1; 8 bases are shared with TRBD2. Losses at the gene ends were 4 bases for V and 12 bases for J; bases not matched to a gene: 5. The CDR3 extends over 12 amino acids. Germline assignment: CDR1 MNHEY and CDR2 SMNVEV (reference sequence). CDR3: CASSSDRGGQFF. In nucleotides, the CDR3 is TGTGCCAGCAGTTCCGATCGGGGGGGGCAGTTCTTC.

V usage is TRBV7-9 and J usage is TRBJ2-5; 7 bases are shared with TRBD2. The germline gives CDR1 SEHNR, CDR2 FQNEAQ (reference sequence). CDR3 length: 15 residues. Unmatched junction bases numbered 10, after V lost 5 bases and J lost 4 bases. The CDR3 sequence is CASSPTGTIGETQYF. CDR3 nucleotides: TGTGCCAGCAGCCCGACCGGGACTATCGGAGAGACCCAGTACTTC.

This chain links TRBV2 with TRBJ2-5; D is possibly TRBD2 (5 bases). The CDR3 covers 16 residues. Trimming cost V 1 base and J 3 bases, with 15 bases left between them. Germline values: CDR1 SNHLY, CDR2 FYNNEI. CDR3 amino acids: CASSEGSGRPKETQYF. CDR3 nucleotides: TGTGCCAGCAGTGAAGGGTCGGGGAGACCTAAAGAGACCCAGTACTTC.

The V gene is TRBV5-6, the J gene TRBJ1-6; 10 bases match TRBD1. This CDR3 comprises 16 residues. In germline, CDR1 is SGHDT, CDR2 YYEEEE. V was pared by 3 bases and J by 9 bases, with 9 bases of the junction left unmatched. As DNA, the CDR3 is TGTGCCAGCAGCTCCAACCGGGACAGGGGCATTTCACCCCTCCACTTT. Protein sequence: CASSSNRDRGISPLHF.

In nucleotides, the CDR3 is TGTGCCAGCAGCGTCGGGACAGGGGGCCGGTATGGCTACACCTTC. Its protein product is CASSVGTGGRYGYTF. V is TRBV9 and J is TRBJ1-2, with 12 nucleotides matching TRBD1. This CDR3 is 15 amino acids long. Germline V lookup: CDR1 SGDLS, CDR2 YYNGEE. V gave up 2 bases and J gave up 5 bases; unmatched junction bases: 4.

This clone was counted only a few times. The V gene is TRBV29-1, the J gene TRBJ1-5; 8 nucleotides line up with TRBD1. The length of the CDR3 is 13 residues. The V and J ends lost 8 bases and 6 bases, in that order; junction bases with no gene match: 9. The germline CDR1 and CDR2 sequences are SQVTM and ANQGSEA. The CDR3 loop reads CSPNGQGGQPQHF. Here the CDR3 DNA reads TGCAGCCCCAACGGACAGGGTGGTCAGCCCCAGCATTTT.

The chain uses TRBV30 and TRBJ2-3; 10 nucleotides agree with TRBD2. CDR1 and CDR2 (germline): GTSNPN, SVGIG (reference sequence). The CDR3 is 12 residues long. V lost 6 bases and J lost 5; bases outside the gene matches: 2. The CDR3 loop reads CACLAGVDTQYF. The DNA for the CDR3 is TGTGCCTGTCTAGCGGGAGTAGATACGCAGTATTTT.

The chain recombines TRBV9 with TRBJ1-4; perhaps TRBD1 as D (6 bases). The CDR3 is 16 amino acids. Germline loops: CDR1 SGDLS, CDR2 YYNGEE. V was cut by 0 bases and J by 8 bases, with 17 bases left in between. CDR3 protein: CASSVGPQGHDEKLFF. The CDR3 bases are TGTGCCAGCAGCGTAGGTCCGCAGGGGCACGACGAAAAACTGTTTTTT.

This clone was seen just once. V usage is TRBV29-1 and J usage is TRBJ2-3; D possibly corresponds to TRBD2 (5 bases). This CDR3 is 13 amino acids long. Germline-derived CDR1 and CDR2 are SQVTM and ANQGSEA. Between the trimmed V and J ends, which lost 6 bases and 1 base, there was a span of 11 bases. In DNA form, the CDR3 reads TGCAGCGTCCCGGGATTGGGCACAGATACGCAGTATTTT. The encoded protein is CSVPGLGTDTQYF.

The rearrangement links TRBV30 to TRBJ2-1; 7 bases align to TRBD1. The CDR3 length is 13 residues. Germline trimming cut 1 base from V and 10 bases from J; bases unmatched to any gene: 7. The germline CDR1 and CDR2 sequences are GTSNPN and SVGIG (reference sequence). The CDR3 bases are TGTGCCTGGAGTGGACAGGGTACGGGCGAGCAGTTCTTC. It specifies CAWSGQGTGEQFF. Drawing the rest from reference TRBV30 and TRBJ2-1, the complete variable domain is SQTIHQWPATLVQPVGSPLSLECTVEGTSNPNLYWYRQAAGRGLQLLFYSVGIGQISSEVPQNLSASRPQDRQFILSSKKLLLSDSGFYLCAWSGQGTGEQFFGPGTRLTVL.

This clone has only one observation. The chain carries TRBV7-5 and TRBJ2-2; the D segment call TRBD2 is taken from the table without a DNA check. TRBV7-5 is a pseudogene. The CDR3 covers 16 residues. CDR3 bases: TGTGTCAGAAGCTTCGCGGGGACTAGATCATCCGGGGAGCTGTTTTTT. It yields the protein CVRSFAGTRSSGELFF.

The chain recombines TRBV5-1 with TRBJ2-7; 10 bases agree with TRBD2. Unmatched junction bases numbered 4, after V lost 5 bases and J lost 2 bases. This CDR3 region has 14 residues. Per the germline V gene, CDR1 is SGHRS and CDR2 is YFSETQ. CDR3 DNA sequence: TGCGCCAGCAGGAGGACTAGCGGCCCCTACGAGCAGTACTTC. Encoded protein: CASRRTSGPYEQYF.

V gene TRBV6-2 or TRBV6-3 combines with J gene TRBJ1-1; 9 bases map to TRBD1. Germline trimming cut 6 bases from V and 10 bases from J; bases unmatched to any gene: 6. CDR1 is MNHEY, CDR2 SVGEGT, per germline. This CDR3 is 12 amino acids long. This CDR3 is CASSSGTGRAFF. The DNA for the CDR3 is TGTGCCAGCAGCTCCGGGACAGGGAGAGCTTTCTTT.